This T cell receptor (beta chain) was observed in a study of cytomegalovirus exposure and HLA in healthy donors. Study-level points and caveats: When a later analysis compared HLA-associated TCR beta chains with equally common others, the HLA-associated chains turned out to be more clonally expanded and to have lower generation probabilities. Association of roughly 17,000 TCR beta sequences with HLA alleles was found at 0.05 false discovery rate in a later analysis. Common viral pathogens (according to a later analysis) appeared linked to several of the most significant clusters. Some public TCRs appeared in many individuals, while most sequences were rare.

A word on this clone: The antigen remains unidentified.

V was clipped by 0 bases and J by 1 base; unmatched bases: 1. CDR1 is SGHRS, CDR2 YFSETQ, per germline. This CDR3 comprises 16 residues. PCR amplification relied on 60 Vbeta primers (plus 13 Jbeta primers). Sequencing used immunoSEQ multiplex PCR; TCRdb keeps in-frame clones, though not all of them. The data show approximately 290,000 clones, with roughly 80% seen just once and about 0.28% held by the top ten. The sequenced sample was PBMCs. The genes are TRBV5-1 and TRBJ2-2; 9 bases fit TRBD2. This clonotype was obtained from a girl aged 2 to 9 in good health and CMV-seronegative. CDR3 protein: CASSLVLAGNTGELFF. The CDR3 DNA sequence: TGCGCCAGCAGCTTGGTACTAGCGGGGAACACCGGGGAGCTGTTTTTT.